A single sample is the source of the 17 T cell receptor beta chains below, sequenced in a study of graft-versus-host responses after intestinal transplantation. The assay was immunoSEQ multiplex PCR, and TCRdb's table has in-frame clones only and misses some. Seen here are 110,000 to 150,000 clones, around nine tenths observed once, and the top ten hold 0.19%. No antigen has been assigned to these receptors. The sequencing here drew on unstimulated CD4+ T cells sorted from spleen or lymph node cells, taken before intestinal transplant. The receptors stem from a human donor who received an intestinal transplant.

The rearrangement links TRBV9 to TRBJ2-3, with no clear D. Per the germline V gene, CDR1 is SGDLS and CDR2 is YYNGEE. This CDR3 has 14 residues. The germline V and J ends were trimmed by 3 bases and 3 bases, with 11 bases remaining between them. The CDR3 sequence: CASSAHSPTDTQYF. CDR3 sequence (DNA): TGTGCCAGCAGCGCACATTCTCCAACAGATACGCAGTATTTT.

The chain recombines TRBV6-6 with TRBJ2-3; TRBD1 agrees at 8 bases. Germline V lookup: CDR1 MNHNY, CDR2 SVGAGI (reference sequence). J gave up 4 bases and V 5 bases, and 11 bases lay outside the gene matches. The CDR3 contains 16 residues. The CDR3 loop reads CASSAHPRGQPDTQYF. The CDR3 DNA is TGTGCCAGCAGTGCCCACCCCAGGGGGCAGCCAGATACGCAGTATTTT.

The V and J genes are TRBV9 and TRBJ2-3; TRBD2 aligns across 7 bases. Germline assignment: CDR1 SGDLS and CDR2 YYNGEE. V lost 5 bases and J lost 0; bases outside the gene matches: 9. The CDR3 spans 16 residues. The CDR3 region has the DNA TGTGCCAGCAGTGAAACAGCGGGATGGAGCACAGATACGCAGTATTTT. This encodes CASSETAGWSTDTQYF.

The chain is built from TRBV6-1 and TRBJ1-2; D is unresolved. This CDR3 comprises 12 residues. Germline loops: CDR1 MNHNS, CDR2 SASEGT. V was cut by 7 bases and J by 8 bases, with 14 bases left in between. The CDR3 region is CASNPLSGGYTF. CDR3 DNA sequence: TGTGCCAGCAATCCACTCTCGGGAGGCTACACCTTC.

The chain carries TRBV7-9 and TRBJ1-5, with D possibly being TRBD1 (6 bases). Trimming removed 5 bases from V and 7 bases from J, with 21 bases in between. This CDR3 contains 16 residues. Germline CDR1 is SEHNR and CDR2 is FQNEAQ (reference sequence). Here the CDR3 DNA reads TGTGCCAGCAGCGCCTCTGGACAGTGGGGAGGCCAGCCCCAGCATTTT. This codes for CASSASGQWGGQPQHF.

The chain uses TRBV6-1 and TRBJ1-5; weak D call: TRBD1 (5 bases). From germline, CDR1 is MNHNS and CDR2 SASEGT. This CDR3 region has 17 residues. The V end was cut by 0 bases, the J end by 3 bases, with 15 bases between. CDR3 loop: CASSEALWGEDNQPQHF. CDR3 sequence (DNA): TGTGCCAGCAGTGAAGCGCTTTGGGGGGAGGACAATCAGCCCCAGCATTTT.

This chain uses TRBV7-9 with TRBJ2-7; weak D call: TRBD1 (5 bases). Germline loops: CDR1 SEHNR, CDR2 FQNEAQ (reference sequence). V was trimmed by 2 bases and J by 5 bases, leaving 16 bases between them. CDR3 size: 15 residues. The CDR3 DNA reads TGTGCCAGCAGCTTATGGGAAACAGGAACCCACGAGCAGTACTTC. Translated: CASSLWETGTHEQYF.

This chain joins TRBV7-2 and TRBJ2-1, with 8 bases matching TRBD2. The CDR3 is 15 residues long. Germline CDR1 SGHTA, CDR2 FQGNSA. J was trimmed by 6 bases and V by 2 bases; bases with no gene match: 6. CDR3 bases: TGTGCCAGCAGCTTACACGCGGGAGGTAGCAATGAGCAGTTCTTC. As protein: CASSLHAGGSNEQFF.

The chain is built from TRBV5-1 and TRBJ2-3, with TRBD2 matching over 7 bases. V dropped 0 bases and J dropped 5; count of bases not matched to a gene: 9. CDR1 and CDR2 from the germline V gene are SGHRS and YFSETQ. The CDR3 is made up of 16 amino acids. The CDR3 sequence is CASSLESSGVRDTQYF. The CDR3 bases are TGCGCCAGCAGCTTGGAGTCGAGCGGGGTACGAGATACGCAGTATTTT.

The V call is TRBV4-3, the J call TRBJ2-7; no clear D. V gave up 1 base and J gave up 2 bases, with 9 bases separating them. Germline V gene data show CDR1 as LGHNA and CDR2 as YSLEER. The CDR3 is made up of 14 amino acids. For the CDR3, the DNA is TGCGCCAGCAGCCAAGGCCCGTTAGCCTACGAGCAGTACTTC. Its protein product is CASSQGPLAYEQYF.

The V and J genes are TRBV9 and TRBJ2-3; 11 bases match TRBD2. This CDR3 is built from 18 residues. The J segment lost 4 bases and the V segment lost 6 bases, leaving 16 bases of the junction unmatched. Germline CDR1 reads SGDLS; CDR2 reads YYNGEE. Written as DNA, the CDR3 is TGTGCCAGCATAAATAGCGGGAGGGAGTCTGTGGGCGCAGATACGCAGTATTTT. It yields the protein CASINSGRESVGADTQYF.

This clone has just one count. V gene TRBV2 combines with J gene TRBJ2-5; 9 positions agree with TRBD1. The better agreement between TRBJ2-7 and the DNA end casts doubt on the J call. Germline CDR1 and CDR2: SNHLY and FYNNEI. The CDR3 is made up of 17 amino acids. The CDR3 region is CASRWGQGISFSYEQYF. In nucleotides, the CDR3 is TGTGCCAGCCGTTGGGGACAGGGTATTTCTTTCTCCTACGAGCAGTACTTC.

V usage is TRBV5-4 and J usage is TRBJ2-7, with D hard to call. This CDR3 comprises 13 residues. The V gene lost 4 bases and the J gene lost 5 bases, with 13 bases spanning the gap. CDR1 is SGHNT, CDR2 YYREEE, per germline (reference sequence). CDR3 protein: CASSPRTTDEQYF. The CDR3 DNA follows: TGTGCCAGCAGCCCGCGCACGACGGACGAGCAGTACTTC. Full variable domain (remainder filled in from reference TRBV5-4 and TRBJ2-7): ETGVTQSPTHLIKTRGQQVTLRCSSQSGHNTVSWYQQALGQGPQFIFQYYREEENGRGNFPPRFSGLQFPNYSSELNVNALELDDSALYLCASSPRTTDEQYFGPGTRLTVT.

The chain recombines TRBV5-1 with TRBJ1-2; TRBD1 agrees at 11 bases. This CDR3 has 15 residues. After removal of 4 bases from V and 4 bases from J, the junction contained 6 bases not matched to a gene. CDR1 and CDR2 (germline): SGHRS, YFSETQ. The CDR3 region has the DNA TGCGCCAGCAGCACAGGACAGGGGGCCTTCTATGGCTACACCTTC. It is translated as CASSTGQGAFYGYTF.

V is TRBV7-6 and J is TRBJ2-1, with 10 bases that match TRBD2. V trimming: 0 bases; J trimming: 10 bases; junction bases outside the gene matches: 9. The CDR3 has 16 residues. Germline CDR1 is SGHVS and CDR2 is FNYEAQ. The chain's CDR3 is CASSLAGTSVPGEQFF. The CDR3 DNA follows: TGTGCCAGCAGCTTAGCCGGGACTAGCGTGCCCGGGGAGCAGTTCTTC.

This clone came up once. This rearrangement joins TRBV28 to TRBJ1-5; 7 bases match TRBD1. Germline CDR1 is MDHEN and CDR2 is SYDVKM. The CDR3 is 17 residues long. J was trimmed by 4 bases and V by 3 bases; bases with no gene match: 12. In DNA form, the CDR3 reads TGTGCCAGCAGTTTCAAATCTACAGGGGCACAAAATCAGCCCCAGCATTTT. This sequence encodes CASSFKSTGAQNQPQHF.

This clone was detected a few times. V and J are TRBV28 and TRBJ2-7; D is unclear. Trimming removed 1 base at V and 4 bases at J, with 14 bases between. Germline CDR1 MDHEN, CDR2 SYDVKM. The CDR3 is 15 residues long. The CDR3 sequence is CASSLLGPEGYEQYF. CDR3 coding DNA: TGTGCCAGCAGTTTATTAGGACCTGAAGGGTACGAGCAGTACTTC. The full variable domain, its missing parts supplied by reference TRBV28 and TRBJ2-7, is DVKVTQSSRYLVKRTGEKVFLECVQDMDHENMFWYRQDPGLGLRLIYFSYDVKMKEKGDIPEGYSVSREKKERFSLILESASTNQTSMYLCASSLLGPEGYEQYFGPGTRLTVT.